This T cell receptor beta chain was found in a study of long-term antiretroviral therapy in people with HIV. Study in general: Some samples came about a decade before the 2015 immediate-ART recommendation, and these were the earliest. Broader study findings: In samples taken after ART, diversity increased but remained below transplant donor control levels. Pre-ART expanded TRB clones stayed dominant throughout, though often decreasing after ART.

The authors ran the immunoSEQ assay, v3.0, at survey level. TCRdb keeps only in-frame clones here, not all; method: immunoSEQ multiplex PCR. Seen here are tens of thousands of clones, 76% observed once, and the top ten hold 10% to 12%. This clone was detected only once. Antigen unknown. Amounts of about 0.9-11 million cryopreserved PBMC were held in the samples before DNA extraction. Trimming removed 2 bases at V and 3 bases at J, with 11 bases between. The CDR3 consists of 13 residues. CDR1 is SQVTM and CDR2 is ANQGSEA in the germline V gene. The sample consisted of unsorted PBMCs, taken 1.1 years before starting antiretroviral therapy. This clonotype was sampled from a woman aged 40 to 50 with HIV. This chain connects TRBV29-1 to TRBJ2-7; D may correspond to TRBD1 or TRBD2 (6 bases each). CDR3 in DNA: TGCAGCGTTGAATGGGGGGACAACTACGAGCAGTACTTC. Amino acids: CSVEWGDNYEQYF.